This T cell receptor beta chain was captured in a study of blood T cell repertoires in COVID-19. Overall study context: Collection of acute and convalescent COVID-19 samples took place in the United States, Italy and Spain. From T cells, B-cell-depleted T cells, or PBMCs came the material, which was cDNA or gDNA.

The germline gives CDR1 WNHNN, CDR2 SYGVQD (reference sequence). This CDR3 spans 12 amino acids. V was trimmed by 4 bases and J by 3 bases, leaving 7 bases between them. Authors' data handling: Reference gene primer amplification yielded estimated nucleated cell counts. Clones were sequenced by immunoSEQ multiplex PCR, and TCRdb holds only the in-frame ones, with some missing. V and J calls plus clone size are reproduced from that table; the DNA served to infer D and trimming. The repertoire has roughly 100,000 clones, over 80% of them found once; the top ten carry about 17%. Sample share makes this clone medium-sized.

This chain uses TRBV10-1 with TRBJ2-7, with D perhaps matching TRBD1 (6 bases). The sequenced material came from peripheral blood. This TCR was recovered from a man of 80 years or more with acute or convalescent COVID-19. The CDR3 loop reads CASSGDIYEQYF. The CDR3 coding sequence is TGCGCCAGCAGTGGGGACATCTACGAGCAGTACTTC.